The entry that follows covers one T cell receptor (beta chain) sequence. Its antigen is unidentified. These data originate in a study of Ad26.COV2.S vaccination and SARS-CoV-2 variants. Study background: Ad26.COV2.S was injected intramuscularly once or twice, 56 days apart. Overall study results and limits: Using TCR breadth and depth analyses may have led to underestimated total T cell responses. Vaccine and placebo groups showed comparable non-spike TCR breadth.

Treatment specified: approximately 18 received Ad26.COV2.S at low or high dose, single or two shots; several received placebo; per-sample allocation not given. Collection of samples fell on day 63 after the first vaccine or placebo injection. The administered vaccine (an Ad26 vector) expressed Wuhan-strain SARS-CoV-2 spike. CDR1 and CDR2 from the germline V gene are SGHTS and YDEGEE. There are 16 residues in the CDR3. V lost 0 bases, J lost 4 bases, and 5 bases stayed unmatched. Generated by immunoSEQ multiplex PCR, the TCRdb table keeps only in-frame clones and is missing some. This table holds about 480,000 clones, 70% to 90% found once.

The sequences come from peripheral blood, collected in a trial of Ad26.COV2.S vaccine versus placebo. The J gene is TRBJ2-5, the V gene TRBV5-8, with 11 positions matching TRBD1. This sequence originates from a person aged 18-60 years who received the Ad26.COV2.S COVID-19 vaccine or a placebo. The chain's CDR3 is CASSLEGQGARETQYF. The CDR3 DNA reads TGTGCCAGCAGCTTGGAAGGACAGGGGGCGCGAGAGACCCAGTACTTC. The full variable domain, rest sourced from reference TRBV5-8 and TRBJ2-5, is EAGVTQSPTHLIKTRGQQATLRCSPISGHTSVYWYQQALGLGLQFLLWYDEGEERNRGNFPPRFSGRQFPNYSSELNVNALELEDSALYLCASSLEGQGARETQYFGPGTRLLVL.